This TCR beta chain stems from a study of T cell repertoires in cytomegalovirus infection. Study overall: Both CMV infection and a matching HLA type were indicated by public TCR beta signatures.

J lost 5 bases, V lost 5 bases, and 3 bases had no gene match. Germline loops: CDR1 DFQATT, CDR2 SNEGSKA (reference sequence). The CDR3 is 12 residues long. TCRdb ran MiXCR on the reads and lists one entry per CDR3 protein. The sample holds nearly 700,000 distinct CDR3 sequences, about 33% seen once. A note on this clonotype: What it recognizes is unknown.

The origin of this receptor is a human donor in good health (CMV status not recorded). Some clones in this sample may be carry-over from other donors' samples. Sequenced material: cultured PBMCs, taken from culture after CMV antigen stimulation. The J gene is TRBJ2-1, the V gene TRBV20-1, with 7 bases that match TRBD2. CDR3 DNA: TGCAGTGCTGTGGGAGGGGACAATGAGCAGTTCTTC. Protein product: CSAVGGDNEQFF.